These T cell receptor beta chains were read from a single sample in a study of T cell repertoires in cytomegalovirus infection. The antigens for these receptors are not known. TCRdb reprocessed the reads via MiXCR and lists one record per CDR3 protein. The sample contains around 430,000 distinct CDR3 sequences, 40% to 50% of which appear only once. Here the sequenced sample was cultured PBMCs, taken from culture after CMV antigen stimulation. The receptors stem from a human donor in good health (CMV status not recorded). Some clones in this sample may be carry-over from other donors' samples. CDR3s include the opening cysteine and the closing phenylalanine or tryptophan. A D gene is named only where the DNA matches it firmly. Clone size is shown for a subset of rows, as once, few, many or a class of expanded clone.

>NA|TRBV12-3/TRBV12-4|TRBJ2-2|NA
CASNRVTGELFF
TGTGCCAGCAACAGGGTTACCGGGGAGCTGTTTTTT
>NA|TRBV7-2|TRBJ1-4|NA
CASSARGREEKLFF
TGTGCCAGCAGCGCCCGGGGCCGGGAAGAAAAACTGTTTTTT
>TRBD2|TRBV6-1|TRBJ2-2|NA
CASSYLLAGGPNTGELFF
TGTGCCAGCAGTTATTTACTAGCGGGAGGGCCGAACACCGGGGAGCTGTTTTTT
>TRBD2|TRBV10-3|TRBJ2-2|few
CAISRSSGIGTGELFF
TGTGCCATCAGTCGTTCTAGCGGGATAGGCACCGGGGAGCTGTTTTTT
>NA|TRBV12-3/TRBV12-4|TRBJ2-7|NA
CASSYRLGSSYEQYF
TGTGCCAGCAGTTACAGGCTTGGAAGCTCCTACGAGCAGTACTTC
>NA|TRBV12-3/TRBV12-4|TRBJ2-2|NA
CASSANSGILAGELFF
TGTGCCAGCAGTGCTAACTCAGGGATTTTGGCCGGGGAGCTGTTTTTT
>NA|TRBV19|TRBJ2-1|NA
CASSIVPGNEQFF
TGTGCCAGTAGTATAGTGCCCGGGAATGAGCAGTTCTTC
>TRBD1|TRBV12-3/TRBV12-4|TRBJ2-7|NA
CASTRTGGWEQYF
TGTGCCAGCACCCGGACAGGGGGCTGGGAGCAGTACTTC
>NA|TRBV7-6|TRBJ2-3|many
CASSFSADTQYF
TGTGCCAGCAGCTTCAGCGCAGATACGCAGTATTTT
>NA|TRBV6-1|TRBJ2-7|NA
CASTGYQIEQYF
TGTGCCAGCACGGGGTACCAGATCGAGCAGTACTTC
>NA|TRBV12-3/TRBV12-4|TRBJ1-2|NA
CASSFRVYGSTF
TGTGCCAGCAGTTTTAGGGTCTATGGATCCACCTTC
>NA|TRBV12-3/TRBV12-4|TRBJ2-7|NA
CASSLETVSAGYEQYF
TGTGCCAGCAGTTTAGAGACAGTTTCCGCGGGCTACGAGCAGTACTTC
>NA|TRBV27|TRBJ1-1|NA
CASSFWPANTEAFF
TGTGCCAGCAGTTTCTGGCCAGCGAACACTGAAGCTTTCTTT
>TRBD1|TRBV5-1|TRBJ2-2|NA
CASSGPGTGRNTGELFF
TGCGCCAGCAGCGGCCCCGGGACAGGGAGGAACACCGGGGAGCTGTTTTTT
>TRBD1|TRBV4-1|TRBJ2-4|NA
CASSPRTGGGIQYF
TGCGCCAGCAGCCCTCGGACAGGGGGCGGCATTCAGTACTTC
>NA|TRBV12-3/TRBV12-4|TRBJ2-3|NA
CASSRRRATDTQYF
TGTGCCAGCAGTCGGCGACGGGCCACAGATACGCAGTATTTT
>TRBD1|TRBV18|TRBJ2-7|NA
CASSELPGQYYEQYF
TGTGCCAGCTCGGAACTCCCGGGACAGTACTACGAGCAGTACTTC
>NA|TRBV5-4|TRBJ1-6|NA
CASSLDLLYSPLHF
TGTGCCAGCAGCTTAGACCTCCTTTATTCACCCCTCCACTTT
>NA|TRBV20-1|TRBJ1-2|NA
CSARRPGSNYGYTF
TGCAGTGCTAGGAGGCCGGGGTCCAACTATGGCTACACCTTC
>NA|TRBV7-9|TRBJ2-7|NA
CASSVNQGSEQYF
TGTGCCAGCAGCGTCAACCAGGGTAGCGAGCAGTACTTC
>NA|TRBV4-3|TRBJ2-7|few
CASSQDGGGGYEQYF
TGCGCCAGCAGCCAAGATGGAGGGGGCGGGTACGAGCAGTACTTC
>NA|TRBV27|TRBJ1-3|few
CASSSGTLDTIYF
TGTGCCAGCAGTTCAGGGACATTGGACACCATATATTTT
>TRBD2|TRBV4-1|TRBJ2-3|NA
CASSHVRSGGDTQYF
TGCGCCAGCAGCCATGTCCGAAGCGGGGGGGATACGCAGTATTTT
>TRBD1|TRBV19|TRBJ2-2|NA
CASRRGQGAGELFF
TGTGCCAGTAGACGAGGACAGGGGGCCGGGGAGCTGTTTTTT